A single sample gave rise to the 23 T cell receptor beta chains below, sequenced in a study of cytomegalovirus exposure and HLA in healthy donors (dated by TCRdb to 2017 to 2019). Library method: the immunoSEQ multiplex PCR assay. The multiplex PCR relied on a mix of 60 forward primers for TCR Vbeta segments and 13 reverse primers for TCR Jbeta segments. Here the immuneACCESS table is served through TCRdb, limited to in-frame sequences with V and J called. Missing clones are a known gap in these copies; in checked studies unresolved V genes cover under half, and the rest lacks a known reason. The sample has about 160,000 clones on record, 75% to 90% of them singletons. The ten largest account for 1% of the sample. Material: PBMCs. All receptors derive from a boy under 10 years old in good health and CMV-seronegative.

V is TRBV7-2 and J is TRBJ1-3; unclear D gene. Germline V gives CDR1 SGHTA, CDR2 FQGNSA. Trimming removed 1 base from V and 2 bases from J, with 6 bases in between. This CDR3 has 14 residues. The CDR3 loop reads CASSLGVAGNTIYF. The CDR3 DNA follows: TGTGCCAGCAGCTTAGGTGTAGCTGGAAACACCATATATTTT.

This clone was seen more than once but under ten times. The chain couples TRBV6-5 to TRBJ2-1, with a weak D call TRBD1 (6 bases). Germline V gene data show CDR1 as MNHEY and CDR2 as SVGAGI. V lost 2 bases and J 4 bases, leaving 12 bases between the germline ends. This CDR3 region has 15 residues. The chain's CDR3 is CASSYDWTEYNEQFF. The CDR3 region has the DNA TGTGCCAGCAGTTACGATTGGACAGAGTACAATGAGCAGTTCTTC.

The J gene is TRBJ1-1, the V gene TRBV5-8, with a weak D call TRBD1 (5 bases). The CDR3 has 13 amino acids. Trimming removed 2 bases at V and 1 base at J, with 6 bases between. The germline CDR1 and CDR2 sequences are SGHTS and YDEGEE. In DNA, the CDR3 is TGTGCCAGCAGCTTTCAGGGGAACACTGAAGCTTTCTTT. Protein: CASSFQGNTEAFF.

The chain joins TRBV4-2 to TRBJ1-6; no clear D gene. CDR3 size: 15 residues. The V gene's germline CDR1 is LGHNA and CDR2 YNFKEQ. The V and J ends lost 0 bases and 7 bases respectively, with 10 bases between them. The CDR3 DNA sequence: TGTGCCAGCAGCCAAGATCAGGTTGGGAATTCACCCCTCCACTTT. Residues: CASSQDQVGNSPLHF.

This sequence joins TRBV9 and TRBJ2-2; D is perhaps TRBD2 (7 bases). The V end was cut by 4 bases, the J end by 3 bases, with 16 bases between. From germline, CDR1 is SGDLS and CDR2 YYNGEE. The length of the CDR3 is 16 residues. The CDR3 loop is CASSPGMGGHTGELFF. The CDR3 region has the DNA TGTGCCAGCAGCCCCGGCATGGGGGGGCACACCGGGGAGCTGTTTTTT.

This chain joins TRBV19 and TRBJ2-1; possibly TRBD1 for D (5 bases). Germline assignment: CDR1 LNHDA and CDR2 SQIVND (reference sequence). CDR3 length: 17 residues. Trimming cost V 4 bases and J 0 bases, with 16 bases left between them. The DNA of the CDR3 is TGTGCCAGTAGTACTCTCCCAGGGATAAGCTCCTACAATGAGCAGTTCTTC. Its translation is CASSTLPGISSYNEQFF.

The V call is TRBV25-1, the J call TRBJ2-1; 8 nucleotides agree with TRBD2. The V segment lost 3 bases and the J segment 6 bases; nucleotides outside the gene matches: 7. The germline gives CDR1 MGHDK, CDR2 SYGVNS. This CDR3 has 15 residues. The CDR3 loop is CASSDPAGAANEQFF. The CDR3 DNA follows: TGTGCCAGCAGTGACCCAGCGGGGGCTGCCAATGAGCAGTTCTTC.

V gene TRBV6-1 combines with J gene TRBJ1-2; no definite D call. The CDR3 consists of 13 residues. Germline V CDR1 and CDR2: MNHNS, SASEGT. Trimming shortened V by 4 bases and J by 3 bases, and 9 bases separated the two germline ends. CDR3 bases: TGTGCCAGCAGTGGGACGGGGTACTATGGCTACACCTTC. Translating gives CASSGTGYYGYTF.

The V and J genes are TRBV7-9 and TRBJ1-2; 8 bases are a match to TRBD1. The CDR3 is 14 residues long. Per germline, CDR1 SEHNR and CDR2 FQNEAQ (reference sequence). V shed 10 bases and J 1 base; nucleotides not matched to a gene: 8. The CDR3 loop reads CATADRESNYGYTF. The CDR3 DNA reads TGTGCCACCGCGGACAGGGAGAGTAACTATGGCTACACCTTC.

The V call is TRBV6-1, the J call TRBJ1-2; 7 bases line up with TRBD1. The CDR3 contains 12 residues. Germline CDR1 reads MNHNS; CDR2 reads SASEGT. V lost 8 bases, J lost 2 bases, and 2 bases stayed unmatched. As DNA, the CDR3 is TGTGCCAGCGACAGGGCCAACTATGGCTACACCTTC. Amino acid sequence: CASDRANYGYTF.

This clone occurred a few times. The chain joins TRBV19 to TRBJ2-7; 12 bases line up with TRBD1. The CDR3 totals 13 residues. Germline CDR1 LNHDA, CDR2 SQIVND (reference sequence). V lost 9 bases, J lost 5 bases, and 5 bases stayed unmatched. The chain's CDR3 is CASGDRGLHEQYF. CDR3 bases: TGTGCCAGCGGGGACAGGGGGCTCCACGAGCAGTACTTC. Drawing the rest from reference TRBV19 and TRBJ2-7, the complete variable domain is DGGITQSPKYLFRKEGQNVTLSCEQNLNHDAMYWYRQDPGQGLRLIYYSQIVNDFQKGDIAEGYSVSREKKESFPLTVTSAQKNPTAFYLCASGDRGLHEQYFGPGTRLTVT.

This clone has only one observation. The V gene is TRBV5-6, the J gene TRBJ2-3, with D perhaps TRBD1 (5 bases). V lost 2 bases and J lost 5, with 18 bases in between. This CDR3 is built from 16 residues. Germline CDR1 SGHDT, CDR2 YYEEEE. The CDR3 is CASSFDRAWTKDTQYF. Here the CDR3 DNA reads TGTGCCAGCAGCTTCGACAGAGCATGGACGAAAGATACGCAGTATTTT.

V is TRBV7-8 and J is TRBJ1-3; D unresolved. Germline loops: CDR1 SGHVS, CDR2 FQNEAQ. This CDR3 spans 15 amino acids. V was clipped by 5 bases and J by 0 bases, with 11 bases between them. CDR3 DNA sequence: TGTGCCAGCAGCCCCTCTCCGGGCTCTGGAAACACCATATATTTT. Protein: CASSPSPGSGNTIYF.

Concerning this clone itself: One end of the junction does not line up with germline, which may come from a read error. The genes are TRBV5-1 and TRBJ2-1; 13 nucleotides line up with TRBD2. The CDR3 extends over 17 amino acids. Germline values: CDR1 SGHRS, CDR2 YFSETQ. The CDR3 nucleotides are TGCGCCAGCAGCCGGACTAGCGGGAGAGATCGCTACAATGGGCAGTTCTTC. Translated: CASSRTSGRDRYNGQFF.

The CDR3 sequence: CASRSRARGDQPQHF. The CDR3 DNA reads as TGTGCCAGTAGGTCCAGGGCCCGGGGGGATCAGCCCCAGCATTTT. The gene calls are TRBV19 and TRBJ1-5; TRBD1 is a possible D gene (5 bases). CDR3 length: 15 residues. The V end was cut by 6 bases, the J end by 5 bases, with 17 bases between. Germline-derived CDR1 and CDR2 are LNHDA and SQIVND (reference sequence).

The chain combines TRBV6-1 with TRBJ2-3; 10 positions agree with TRBD1. Germline V gene data show CDR1 as MNHNS and CDR2 as SASEGT. Trimming removed 4 bases from V and 3 bases from J; junction bases left unmatched: 10. This CDR3 is 17 amino acids long. The CDR3, as DNA: TGTGCCAGCAGTGCGGATCGACAGGGGGCGAGGACAGATACGCAGTATTTT. Protein product: CASSADRQGARTDTQYF.

The V call is TRBV14, the J call TRBJ1-2; TRBD1 matches at 8 bases. Germline CDR1 is SGHDN and CDR2 is FVKESK. This CDR3 is built from 13 residues. V was pared by 4 bases and J by 4 bases, with 2 bases of the junction left unmatched. The CDR3 reads CASSLTGVYGYTF. CDR3 sequence (DNA): TGTGCCAGCAGCCTGACAGGGGTCTATGGCTACACCTTC.

The chain joins TRBV6-4 to TRBJ2-2, with D possibly being TRBD1 (6 bases). Trimming stripped 6 bases from V and 5 bases from J, with 22 bases between. The CDR3 length is 17 residues. Germline V lookup: CDR1 MRHNA, CDR2 SNTAGT. For the CDR3, the DNA is TGTGCCAGCAGCTCAATAGGCCAGGACAGTCATACCGGGGAGCTGTTTTTT. This encodes CASSSIGQDSHTGELFF.

This chain joins TRBV5-1 and TRBJ1-1, with D possibly matching TRBD1 (5 bases). Trimming removed 2 bases from V and 0 bases from J, with 11 bases in between. This CDR3 contains 15 residues. Germline V lookup: CDR1 SGHRS, CDR2 YFSETQ. The CDR3 sequence: CASSFTDSMNTEAFF. DNA of the CDR3: TGCGCCAGCAGCTTCACAGACAGTATGAACACTGAAGCTTTCTTT. The full variable domain, its missing parts supplied by reference TRBV5-1 and TRBJ1-1, is KAGVTQTPRYLIKTRGQQVTLSCSPISGHRSVSWYQQTPGQGLQFLFEYFSETQRNKGNFPGRFSGRQFSNSRSEMNVSTLELGDSALYLCASSFTDSMNTEAFFGQGTRLTVV.

The chain couples TRBV6-1 to TRBJ1-5; TRBD1 aligns across 8 bases. The CDR3 consists of 15 residues. V shed 5 bases, J shed 3 bases, and the junction held 6 bases outside the gene matches. Germline V gives CDR1 MNHNS, CDR2 SASEGT. CDR3 sequence reads: CASSRTGFDNQPQHF. The CDR3 nucleotides read TGTGCCAGCAGTAGGACAGGGTTTGACAATCAGCCCCAGCATTTT.

V and J are TRBV9 and TRBJ2-5; weak D call: TRBD2 (6 bases). The germline V and J ends were trimmed by 1 base and 4 bases, with 17 bases remaining between them. This CDR3 region has 16 residues. Germline assignment: CDR1 SGDLS and CDR2 YYNGEE. The DNA of the CDR3 is TGTGCCAGCAGCGTATTTTCCGGGGGTATTCGAGAGACCCAGTACTTC. Amino acids: CASSVFSGGIRETQYF.

This rearrangement joins TRBV19 to TRBJ2-2; a possible D gene is TRBD2 (6 bases). The V gene's germline CDR1 is LNHDA and CDR2 SQIVND (reference sequence). The length of the CDR3 is 15 residues. V was pared by 9 bases and J by 2 bases, with 16 bases between. CDR3: CASDPGGLNTGELFF. DNA for the CDR3: TGTGCCAGCGACCCCGGGGGTCTCAACACCGGGGAGCTGTTTTTT.

With respect to this clone: Because it lacks the conserved phenylalanine or tryptophan at the end, this CDR3 is likely a read error. No DNA is shown, since the ends of the CDR3 on it are uncertain; the CDR3 is the one TCRdb lists. V gene TRBV10-1 combines with J gene TRBJ2-4; no check of the table's D call, TRBD2, against the DNA was made. In germline, CDR1 is WNHNN, CDR2 SYGVQD (reference sequence). Termini included, the CDR3 measures 8 amino acids. The chain's CDR3 is CASSEPPS.